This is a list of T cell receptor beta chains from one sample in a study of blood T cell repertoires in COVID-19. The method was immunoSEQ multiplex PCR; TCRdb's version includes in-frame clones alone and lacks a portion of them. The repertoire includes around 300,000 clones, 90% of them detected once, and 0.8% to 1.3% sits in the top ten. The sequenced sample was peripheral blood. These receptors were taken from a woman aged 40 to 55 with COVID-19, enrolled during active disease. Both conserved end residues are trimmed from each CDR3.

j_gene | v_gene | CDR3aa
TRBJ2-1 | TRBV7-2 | ASSSGQTTYNEQF
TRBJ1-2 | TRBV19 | ASRRQGTGGADYGYT
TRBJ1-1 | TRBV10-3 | AINVGGMGTEAF
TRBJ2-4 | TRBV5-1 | ASSILGLGVDIQY
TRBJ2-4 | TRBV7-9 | ASSLNRENIQY
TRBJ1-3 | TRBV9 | ASSEIFSGNTIY
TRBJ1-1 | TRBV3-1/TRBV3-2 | ASSHLSGGLLGNEAF
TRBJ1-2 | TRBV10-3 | AISETETVQT
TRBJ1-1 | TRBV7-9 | ASSPTRQVDEAF
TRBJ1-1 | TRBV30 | AWNSRGVNTEAF
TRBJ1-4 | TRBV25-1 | ASTTGTGGRLSEKLF
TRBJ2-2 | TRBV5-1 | ASSLEGLAGRNTGELF
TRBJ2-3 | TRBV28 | ASTQQGPPDTQY
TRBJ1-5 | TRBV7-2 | ASSFPTGRGQPQH
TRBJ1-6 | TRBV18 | ASSVQGSDSPLH
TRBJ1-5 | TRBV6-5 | ASSYGQNTQPQH
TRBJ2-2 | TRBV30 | AWSVRPLAGVGTGELF
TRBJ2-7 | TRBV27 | ASSPDRVRWEQY
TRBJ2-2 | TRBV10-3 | AISAKATVSANTGELF
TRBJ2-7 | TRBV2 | ASSLRTGEVEQY
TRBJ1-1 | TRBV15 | ATSRDGQGVEAF
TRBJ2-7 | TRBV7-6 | ASSLVTGHEQY
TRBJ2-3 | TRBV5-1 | ASSLEGAGGLPDTQY
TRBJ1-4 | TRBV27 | ASSPTPTNEKLF
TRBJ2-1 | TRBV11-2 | ASSLDGGSDEQF
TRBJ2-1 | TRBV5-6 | ASSLLAGDEQF
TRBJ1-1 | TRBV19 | ASSIIGVQGGTEAF
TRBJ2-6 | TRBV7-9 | ASSLVQSGANVLT
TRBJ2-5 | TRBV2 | ASRPGQKETQY
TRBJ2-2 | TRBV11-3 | ASSLRTRNTGELF